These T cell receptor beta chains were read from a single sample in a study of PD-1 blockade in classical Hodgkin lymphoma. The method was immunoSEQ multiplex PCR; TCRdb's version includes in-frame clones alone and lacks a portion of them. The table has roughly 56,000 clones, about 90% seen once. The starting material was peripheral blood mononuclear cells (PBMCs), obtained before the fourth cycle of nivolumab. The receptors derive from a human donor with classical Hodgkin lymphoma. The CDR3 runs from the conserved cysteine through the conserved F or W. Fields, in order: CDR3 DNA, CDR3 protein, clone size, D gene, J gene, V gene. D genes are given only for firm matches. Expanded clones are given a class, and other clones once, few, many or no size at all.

CDR3 DNA: TGCGCCAGCAGCTTGGCCGGGCACGAGCAGTACTTC
CDR3 protein: CASSLAGHEQYF
clone size: NA
D gene: NA
J gene: TRBJ2-7
V gene: TRBV5-1

CDR3 DNA: TGCGCCAGCAGTTTGACTAGCGGGGGGCATTACAATGAGCAGTTCTTC
CDR3 protein: CASSLTSGGHYNEQFF
clone size: NA
D gene: TRBD2
J gene: TRBJ2-1
V gene: TRBV5-1

CDR3 DNA: TGTGCCACCAGCAGAGCAAGGCTGTCCACAGATACGCAGTATTTT
CDR3 protein: CATSRARLSTDTQYF
clone size: NA
D gene: NA
J gene: TRBJ2-3
V gene: TRBV15

CDR3 DNA: TGTGCCAGCCGGGGGGTTAGGGAGAACACCGGGGAGCTGTTTTTT
CDR3 protein: CASRGVRENTGELFF
clone size: NA
D gene: TRBD2
J gene: TRBJ2-2
V gene: TRBV19

CDR3 DNA: TGTGCCAGCAGCCAATCGGGCTCAGGGGGCCGCACAGATACGCAGTATTTT
CDR3 protein: CASSQSGSGGRTDTQYF
clone size: NA
D gene: TRBD1
J gene: TRBJ2-3
V gene: TRBV14

CDR3 DNA: TGTGCCAGCAGTTCTCGGGGGCAAGAGACCCAGTACTTC
CDR3 protein: CASSSRGQETQYF
clone size: NA
D gene: NA
J gene: TRBJ2-5
V gene: TRBV6-6

CDR3 DNA: TGTGCCAGCAGGGGCCACGAGCAGTACTTC
CDR3 protein: CASRGHEQYF
clone size: NA
D gene: NA
J gene: TRBJ2-7
V gene: TRBV28

CDR3 DNA: TGTGCCAGCGGAGCGGGCCTCTCCCTTGTTGGCTACACCTTC
CDR3 protein: CASGAGLSLVGYTF
clone size: NA
D gene: NA
J gene: TRBJ1-2
V gene: TRBV19

CDR3 DNA: TGTGCCAGCAGCTTCTACCAGGGCCCCCCAAACACCGGGGAGCTGTTTTTT
CDR3 protein: CASSFYQGPPNTGELFF
clone size: NA
D gene: NA
J gene: TRBJ2-2
V gene: TRBV7-9

CDR3 DNA: TGTGCCAGCAGTAAAGAGACTAGCCGAACCGGGGAGCTGTTTTTT
CDR3 protein: CASSKETSRTGELFF
clone size: NA
D gene: TRBD2
J gene: TRBJ2-2
V gene: TRBV6-1

CDR3 DNA: TGTGCCAGCAGCTCGCGCAGGGGACAGACTTATGGCTACACCTTC
CDR3 protein: CASSSRRGQTYGYTF
clone size: NA
D gene: TRBD1
J gene: TRBJ1-2
V gene: TRBV5-8

CDR3 DNA: TGTGCCAGCAGGACAGGGATAGGCGAGCAGTACTTC
CDR3 protein: CASRTGIGEQYF
clone size: NA
D gene: TRBD1
J gene: TRBJ2-7
V gene: TRBV7-6

CDR3 DNA: TGTGCCAGCAGCCACCGGGACGGACGCACAGATACGCAGTATTTT
CDR3 protein: CASSHRDGRTDTQYF
clone size: NA
D gene: NA
J gene: TRBJ2-3
V gene: TRBV7-3

CDR3 DNA: TGTGCCACCAGCAGAGAAGGACTAGCGGGGCATCGGGGGCAGTACTTC
CDR3 protein: CATSREGLAGHRGQYF
clone size: NA
D gene: TRBD2
J gene: TRBJ2-7
V gene: TRBV15

CDR3 DNA: TGCGCCAGCAGCTTATCCTCCTACGAGCAGTACTTC
CDR3 protein: CASSLSSYEQYF
clone size: NA
D gene: NA
J gene: TRBJ2-7
V gene: TRBV5-1

CDR3 DNA: TGTGCCACACAAGGGGAGGGTGGAGCAGATACGCAGTATTTT
CDR3 protein: CATQGEGGADTQYF
clone size: few
D gene: TRBD2
J gene: TRBJ2-3
V gene: TRBV7-9

CDR3 DNA: TGCAGCGTTGAACGGTTCCGACTCCTCAATGAGCAGTTCTTC
CDR3 protein: CSVERFRLLNEQFF
clone size: NA
D gene: NA
J gene: TRBJ2-1
V gene: TRBV29-1

CDR3 DNA: TGTGCCAGCAAGGGGGGCACTGAAGCTTTCTTT
CDR3 protein: CASKGGTEAFF
clone size: medium-sized
D gene: NA
J gene: TRBJ1-1
V gene: TRBV7-9

CDR3 DNA: TGTGCCAGCAGCTCTCCTGTTAACTATAGGGCGCAGTATTTT
CDR3 protein: CASSSPVNYRAQYF
clone size: once
D gene: NA
J gene: TRBJ2-3
V gene: TRBV7-6

CDR3 DNA: TGTGCCAGCACCGCCGGGGGGGCCGGGAACAAAAACATTCAGTACTTC
CDR3 protein: CASTAGGAGNKNIQYF
clone size: NA
D gene: TRBD2
J gene: TRBJ2-4
V gene: TRBV25-1

CDR3 DNA: TGCAGCGTAGAGGGACAGGGGATTGGTGGGACCCAGTACTTC
CDR3 protein: CSVEGQGIGGTQYF
clone size: NA
D gene: TRBD1
J gene: TRBJ2-5
V gene: TRBV29-1

CDR3 DNA: TGTGCCAGTAGTATTGGGTGGGGACAGGGGGAAGCTTTCTTT
CDR3 protein: CASSIGWGQGEAFF
clone size: NA
D gene: TRBD1
J gene: TRBJ1-1
V gene: TRBV19

CDR3 DNA: TGCAGCGTTGCAGGCCTCCGCGTGCACACTGAAGCTTTCTTT
CDR3 protein: CSVAGLRVHTEAFF
clone size: NA
D gene: NA
J gene: TRBJ1-1
V gene: TRBV29-1

CDR3 DNA: TGCGCCAGCAGCTTCCGGACTAACGAGGCGGCCCAGTACTTC
CDR3 protein: CASSFRTNEAAQYF
clone size: NA
D gene: NA
J gene: TRBJ2-5
V gene: TRBV5-1

CDR3 DNA: TGTGCCAGCAGTCCGGGACTAGTTTTCGATGAGCAGTTCTTC
CDR3 protein: CASSPGLVFDEQFF
clone size: NA
D gene: TRBD2
J gene: TRBJ2-1
V gene: TRBV6-5

CDR3 DNA: TGTGCCAGCCAGTCAAACGGTCAGCCCCAGCATTTT
CDR3 protein: CASQSNGQPQHF
clone size: few
D gene: NA
J gene: TRBJ1-5
V gene: TRBV19

CDR3 DNA: TGCGCCAGCAGCTCTTCTCGACGACTAGCGGCTTCCTACGAGCAGTACTTC
CDR3 protein: CASSSSRRLAASYEQYF
clone size: NA
D gene: TRBD2
J gene: TRBJ2-7
V gene: TRBV5-1

CDR3 DNA: TGTGCCAGCAATCCAGAACAGGGGTACACTGAAGCTTTCTTT
CDR3 protein: CASNPEQGYTEAFF
clone size: NA
D gene: TRBD1
J gene: TRBJ1-1
V gene: TRBV7-9

CDR3 DNA: TGTGCCGCCAGGAAGGCCCTATCCTACGAGCAGTACTTC
CDR3 protein: CAARKALSYEQYF
clone size: NA
D gene: NA
J gene: TRBJ2-7
V gene: TRBV6-6

CDR3 DNA: TGCGCCAGCAGCCGGGCAGCGGGGGAGGACACCGGGGAGCTGTTTTTT
CDR3 protein: CASSRAAGEDTGELFF
clone size: many
D gene: TRBD2
J gene: TRBJ2-2
V gene: TRBV4-1

CDR3 DNA: TGTGCCAGCAGTTTATTCCCGGGCTCTGGAAACACCATATATTTT
CDR3 protein: CASSLFPGSGNTIYF
clone size: NA
D gene: NA
J gene: TRBJ1-3
V gene: TRBV28

CDR3 DNA: TGTGCCAGCAGCTTGGGACAGGAGGGCTATGGCTACACCTTC
CDR3 protein: CASSLGQEGYGYTF
clone size: NA
D gene: NA
J gene: TRBJ1-2
V gene: TRBV5-8

CDR3 DNA: TGCGCCAGCAGCTTGGAGGGGACTGGTGAAAAACTGTTTTTT
CDR3 protein: CASSLEGTGEKLFF
clone size: NA
D gene: NA
J gene: TRBJ1-4
V gene: TRBV5-1

CDR3 DNA: TGCGCCAGCAGCTTGTTACCGAGGAACACCATATATTTT
CDR3 protein: CASSLLPRNTIYF
clone size: NA
D gene: NA
J gene: TRBJ1-3
V gene: TRBV5-1

CDR3 DNA: TGTGCCAGATCGCAGGCGGGGGGGACTGGCTACACCTTC
CDR3 protein: CARSQAGGTGYTF
clone size: NA
D gene: NA
J gene: TRBJ1-2
V gene: TRBV19

CDR3 DNA: TGTGCCAGCAGCGTCGGACTAGCGGGGGCCTCCTACGAGCAGTACTTC
CDR3 protein: CASSVGLAGASYEQYF
clone size: NA
D gene: TRBD2
J gene: TRBJ2-7
V gene: TRBV7-6

CDR3 DNA: TGTGCCAGCTCACCACAGACCGGTCGGGGGGCGTGGAATGAGCAGTTCTTC
CDR3 protein: CASSPQTGRGAWNEQFF
clone size: NA
D gene: NA
J gene: TRBJ2-1
V gene: TRBV18

CDR3 DNA: TGCGCCAGCAGCCCATCAGGGGGCGAGGATGAAAAACTGTTTTTT
CDR3 protein: CASSPSGGEDEKLFF
clone size: NA
D gene: TRBD1
J gene: TRBJ1-4
V gene: TRBV5-1

CDR3 DNA: TGCGCCAGCAGGAAGGTCGGTGGTGGGACAGCAAATTCCTACGAGCAGTACTTC
CDR3 protein: CASRKVGGGTANSYEQYF
clone size: NA
D gene: TRBD1
J gene: TRBJ2-7
V gene: TRBV4-1

CDR3 DNA: TGTGCCAGCCGGGGGGGGAATAATGAAAAACTGTTTTTT
CDR3 protein: CASRGGNNEKLFF
clone size: NA
D gene: NA
J gene: TRBJ1-4
V gene: TRBV2

CDR3 DNA: TGTGCCAGCAGCTTGGCAGGGATCGAGCAGTACTTC
CDR3 protein: CASSLAGIEQYF
clone size: NA
D gene: NA
J gene: TRBJ2-7
V gene: TRBV7-9

CDR3 DNA: TGTGCCAGCAGCTGGACAGGGGATTCGTATTTT
CDR3 protein: CASSWTGDSYF
clone size: NA
D gene: TRBD1
J gene: TRBJ2-3
V gene: TRBV7-9

CDR3 DNA: TGTGCCAGCAGTTACTCCCCGGGGATGGAAGGCTACACCTTC
CDR3 protein: CASSYSPGMEGYTF
clone size: NA
D gene: NA
J gene: TRBJ1-2
V gene: TRBV6-6

CDR3 DNA: TGCGCCAGCAGCCTGGGGGGTTACGGGGAGCTGTTTTTT
CDR3 protein: CASSLGGYGELFF
clone size: NA
D gene: NA
J gene: TRBJ2-2
V gene: TRBV5-1

CDR3 DNA: TGTGCCAGCAGCGCGGGGGGCTTCCCGAACACTGAAGCTTTCTTT
CDR3 protein: CASSAGGFPNTEAFF
clone size: NA
D gene: NA
J gene: TRBJ1-1
V gene: TRBV9

CDR3 DNA: TGCAGCGTTGAAACGCACTCTGGAAACACCATATATTTT
CDR3 protein: CSVETHSGNTIYF
clone size: NA
D gene: NA
J gene: TRBJ1-3
V gene: TRBV29-1

CDR3 DNA: TGTGCCAGCAGTTTAGGGACTAGCGGGGGGGCGAGGGAGACCCAGTACTTC
CDR3 protein: CASSLGTSGGARETQYF
clone size: NA
D gene: TRBD2
J gene: TRBJ2-5
V gene: TRBV27

CDR3 DNA: TGTGGTATCTATGGCTACACCTTC
CDR3 protein: CGIYGYTF
clone size: NA
D gene: NA
J gene: TRBJ1-2
V gene: TRBV19

CDR3 DNA: TGTGCCAGCAGCGTGGGGACGGCAGGCGAGACCCAGTACTTC
CDR3 protein: CASSVGTAGETQYF
clone size: NA
D gene: NA
J gene: TRBJ2-5
V gene: TRBV7-6

CDR3 DNA: TGCGCCAGCAGCTTGGACGATACTGGAAACACCATATATTTT
CDR3 protein: CASSLDDTGNTIYF
clone size: NA
D gene: NA
J gene: TRBJ1-3
V gene: TRBV5-1

CDR3 DNA: TGTGCCAGCAGCTTGGGACAGTCCGCAACTAATGAAAAACTGTTTTTT
CDR3 protein: CASSLGQSATNEKLFF
clone size: NA
D gene: NA
J gene: TRBJ1-4
V gene: TRBV5-8

CDR3 DNA: TGTGCCTGGAGTCCCACGCTTAGTGGCTACACCTTC
CDR3 protein: CAWSPTLSGYTF
clone size: NA
D gene: NA
J gene: TRBJ1-2
V gene: TRBV30

CDR3 DNA: TGCGCCAGCACCTTAACAGGGTCTAATTCACCCCTCCACTTT
CDR3 protein: CASTLTGSNSPLHF
clone size: NA
D gene: NA
J gene: TRBJ1-6
V gene: TRBV5-1

CDR3 DNA: TGCGCCAGCAGCTTCCAGGGCACAGATACGCAGTATTTT
CDR3 protein: CASSFQGTDTQYF
clone size: NA
D gene: NA
J gene: TRBJ2-3
V gene: TRBV5-1

CDR3 DNA: TGTGCCAGCAGTGACGGGACTAGCGGGGTGCCTTACCAAGAGACCCAGTACTTC
CDR3 protein: CASSDGTSGVPYQETQYF
clone size: NA
D gene: TRBD2
J gene: TRBJ2-5
V gene: TRBV6-1

CDR3 DNA: TGCAGCGTTGAGGGTAGGGGGGGACAGGCGACCTATGGCTACACCTTC
CDR3 protein: CSVEGRGGQATYGYTF
clone size: NA
D gene: TRBD1
J gene: TRBJ1-2
V gene: TRBV29-1